What follows are 25 T cell receptor beta chains derived from one specimen sequenced in a study of PD-1 blockade in classical Hodgkin lymphoma. The patients all showed relapse after autologous stem cell transplantation, while their brentuximab vedotin exposure varied. The data were produced by immunoSEQ multiplex PCR, yet TCRdb's version contains in-frame clones alone and is incomplete. The data hold about 21,000 clones, with around 70% observed a single time. The starting material was peripheral blood mononuclear cells (PBMCs), obtained at baseline. The origin of the receptors is a human donor with classical Hodgkin lymphoma.

This CDR3 reads CASSHGLAGGLSTPNEQFF. The DNA for the CDR3 is TGTGCCAGCAGCCATGGACTAGCGGGAGGGCTCAGCACCCCTAATGAGCAGTTCTTC. This chain connects TRBV28 to TRBJ2-1; TRBD2 matches 15 bases. CDR3 length: 19 amino acids. Germline loops: CDR1 MDHEN, CDR2 SYDVKM. With V trimmed by 6 bases and J by 7 bases, 16 bases remained unmatched.

The genes are TRBV7-7 and TRBJ2-5; 7 positions agree with TRBD1. The CDR3 is 15 residues long. CDR1 is SSHAT and CDR2 is FNYEAQ in the germline V gene (reference sequence). The ends lost 4 bases at V and 3 bases at J; junction bases unmatched: 8. CDR3 nucleotide sequence: TGTGCCAGCAGCTCGACCACAGGGGCAAAAGAGACCCAGTACTTC. Translating it yields CASSSTTGAKETQYF.

The chain has TRBV13 and TRBJ2-1, with TRBD2 identical over 11 bases. Germline trimming cut 4 bases from V and 2 bases from J; bases unmatched to any gene: 7. The germline V gene encodes CDR1 PRHDT and CDR2 FYEKMQ (reference sequence). This CDR3 comprises 17 residues. Here the CDR3 reads CASSSLSGRVAYNEQFF. CDR3 DNA: TGTGCCAGCAGCTCCCTTAGCGGGAGGGTCGCCTACAATGAGCAGTTCTTC. Based on the CDR3 plus reference TRBV13 and TRBJ2-1, the full variable domain is AAGVIQSPRHLIKEKRETATLKCYPIPRHDTVYWYQQGPGQDPQFLISFYEKMQSDKGSIPDRFSAQQFSDYHSELNMSSLELGDSALYFCASSSLSGRVAYNEQFFGPGTRLTVL.

This clone was seen a few times. CDR3 loop: CSVGEGGTDTQYF. The DNA for the CDR3 is TGCAGCGTTGGGGAGGGTGGCACAGATACGCAGTATTTT. The V and J genes are TRBV29-1 and TRBJ2-3; 7 nucleotides match TRBD2. The CDR3 contains 13 residues. V lost 4 bases to trimming and J lost 1 base; unmatched junction nucleotides: 2. The germline CDR1 and CDR2 sequences are SQVTM and ANQGSEA.

The rearrangement joins TRBV29-1 to TRBJ1-1; TRBD1 might be the D (5 bases). The V end lost 3 bases, the J end lost 6 bases, and 8 bases lay between the germline ends. The CDR3 contains 11 residues. Per the germline V gene, CDR1 is SQVTM and CDR2 is ANQGSEA. As DNA, the CDR3 is TGCAGCGTTGATAGGGGCTCTGAAGCTTTCTTT. Residues: CSVDRGSEAFF.

The chain is built from TRBV18 and TRBJ2-3; unclear D gene. CDR1 KGHSH and CDR2 LQKENI come from the germline V gene. With 0 bases removed from V and 0 bases from J, the gap between germline ends came to 10 bases. This CDR3 has 16 amino acids. CDR3 loop: CASSPPKTQSTDTQYF. In DNA form, the CDR3 reads TGTGCCAGCTCACCACCGAAGACACAAAGCACAGATACGCAGTATTTT.

This rearrangement joins TRBV4-2 to TRBJ1-1; D is ambiguous. CDR3 length equals 15 residues. Trimming left V 4 bases short and J 3 bases short, with 15 bases between. Germline CDR1 reads LGHNA; CDR2 reads YNFKEQ. The CDR3 is CASSPSGPEDTEAFF. CDR3 bases: TGTGCCAGCAGCCCGTCGGGCCCCGAGGACACTGAAGCTTTCTTT.

The chain couples TRBV28 to TRBJ2-7; D might be TRBD2 (5 bases). Germline values: CDR1 MDHEN, CDR2 SYDVKM. V shed 4 bases and J shed 2 bases, with 15 bases lying between them. The CDR3 has 15 residues. The CDR3 here is CASSSAKRPTYEQYF. In DNA form, the CDR3 reads TGTGCCAGCAGTTCAGCCAAGCGGCCTACCTACGAGCAGTACTTC.

This clone was picked up one time. The V call is TRBV28, the J call TRBJ2-5; 7 bases agree with TRBD1. This CDR3 spans 14 amino acids. The V gene's germline CDR1 is MDHEN and CDR2 SYDVKM. Germline trimming cut 5 bases from V and 3 bases from J; bases unmatched to any gene: 6. The CDR3 loop reads CASSTGTVKETQYF. CDR3 nucleotides: TGTGCCAGCAGTACCGGGACAGTTAAAGAGACCCAGTACTTC. The whole variable domain, filled in from reference TRBV28 and TRBJ2-5, reads DVKVTQSSRYLVKRTGEKVFLECVQDMDHENMFWYRQDPGLGLRLIYFSYDVKMKEKGDIPEGYSVSREKKERFSLILESASTNQTSMYLCASSTGTVKETQYFGPGTRLLVL.

This clone was picked up a small number of times. The CDR3 loop reads CASSRGTGGRETQYF. The CDR3 bases are TGTGCCAGCAGCCGCGGGACAGGGGGAAGAGAGACCCAGTACTTC. The chain links TRBV7-8 to TRBJ2-5; 11 nucleotides match TRBD1. V dropped 5 bases and J dropped 4; count of bases not matched to a gene: 6. The CDR3 loop spans 15 amino acids. Germline V lookup: CDR1 SGHVS, CDR2 FQNEAQ.

V and J are TRBV6-6 and TRBJ1-4; D is unresolved. Trimming took 0 bases from V and 5 from J, leaving 4 bases between them. This CDR3 spans 13 amino acids. Germline CDR1 is MNHNY and CDR2 is SVGAGI (reference sequence). The CDR3 DNA is TGTGCCAGCAGTTACTCCCCAAATGAAAAACTGTTTTTT. Encoded protein: CASSYSPNEKLFF.

V usage is TRBV11-2 and J usage is TRBJ2-1, with TRBD2 identical over 9 bases. The CDR3 extends over 15 amino acids. Germline V gene lookup returns CDR1 SGHAT and CDR2 FQNNGV. V lost 3 bases to trimming and J lost 7 bases; unmatched junction nucleotides: 7. This CDR3 is CASSFLRGGINEQFF. CDR3 sequence (DNA): TGTGCCAGCAGCTTTCTGCGGGGGGGCATAAATGAGCAGTTCTTC.

This sequence joins TRBV28 and TRBJ1-2; D is perhaps TRBD1 (5 bases). The V end was cut by 5 bases, the J end by 4 bases, with 20 bases between. In germline, CDR1 is MDHEN, CDR2 SYDVKM. CDR3 length: 16 residues. CDR3 in amino acids: CASSHEPVQGFYGYTF. Here the CDR3 DNA reads TGTGCCAGCAGTCACGAACCAGTTCAGGGTTTCTATGGCTACACCTTC.

This clone was counted at least ten times. The J gene is TRBJ2-1, the V gene TRBV19; 9 nucleotides line up with TRBD1. The junction had 9 bases not matched to a gene; V was cut back by 9 bases and J by 9 bases. Per the germline V gene, CDR1 is LNHDA and CDR2 is SQIVND (reference sequence). This CDR3 region has 13 residues. This CDR3 reads CASLGQGYAEQFF. The CDR3 DNA reads as TGTGCCAGCTTGGGACAGGGTTATGCTGAGCAGTTCTTC.

The CDR3 DNA is TGTGCCAGTAGTGGACAGGGGGCCTACAATGAGCAGTTCTTC. This encodes CASSGQGAYNEQFF. The chain is built from TRBV19 and TRBJ2-1, with 10 bases matching TRBD1. CDR3 length: 14 residues. Germline trimming cut 5 bases from V and 2 bases from J; bases unmatched to any gene: 0. Germline CDR1 and CDR2: LNHDA and SQIVND (reference sequence).

This chain joins TRBV29-1 and TRBJ1-1; D gene unclear. From germline, CDR1 is SQVTM and CDR2 ANQGSEA. The CDR3 totals 12 residues. V was pared by 3 bases and J by 2 bases, with 7 bases between. Here the CDR3 DNA reads TGCAGCGTTGACGGAGGAAACACTGAAGCTTTCTTT. This sequence encodes CSVDGGNTEAFF.

This clone has more than one count but fewer than ten. V and J are TRBV7-2 and TRBJ2-5; D may be TRBD1 or TRBD2 (6 bases each). The CDR3 consists of 16 residues. Germline lookup yields CDR1 SGHTA and CDR2 FQGNSA. V was pared by 2 bases and J by 5 bases, with 18 bases between. The CDR3 bases are TGTGCCAGCAGCTTACCGGTTCCCGGGGGCTGGGAGACCCAGTACTTC. Protein: CASSLPVPGGWETQYF.

V usage is TRBV28 and J usage is TRBJ1-4; 8 bases line up with TRBD1. Germline V gene data show CDR1 as MDHEN and CDR2 as SYDVKM. The junction had 10 bases not matched to a gene; V was cut back by 5 bases and J by 8 bases. The CDR3 covers 15 residues. The CDR3 DNA is TGTGCCAGCAGTGCGCAGGGGGCTCTTTCGGAAAAACTGTTTTTT. Translation gives CASSAQGALSEKLFF.

The CDR3 coding sequence is TGTGCCAGCAGCTTCAACAGGGGGTTCAACGAGCAGTACTTC. Translating it yields CASSFNRGFNEQYF. The chain links TRBV5-4 to TRBJ2-7, with 8 bases identical to TRBD1. The CDR3 covers 14 residues. CDR1 is SGHNT, CDR2 YYREEE, per germline (reference sequence). V was pared by 2 bases and J by 5 bases, with 6 bases of the junction left unmatched.

A word on this clone: A much larger clone sits a single nucleotide away, making a read error possible. This sample also contains other DNA sequences that code for the same CDR3. The rearrangement links TRBV9 to TRBJ2-7; 8 bases fit TRBD2. There are 17 residues in the CDR3. Germline values: CDR1 SGDLS, CDR2 YYNGEE. CDR3 bases: TGCGCCAGCAGCCCCAGCGGAGGCGGGGGGCCCTCCTACGAGCAGTACTTC. The encoded protein is CASSPSGGGGPSYEQYF.

This clone was seen only a few times. This sample also contains other DNA sequences that code for the same CDR3. The chain employs TRBV4-1 and TRBJ1-1, with D uncertain. V was cut by 1 base and J by 5 bases, with 8 bases left in between. Germline V gives CDR1 MGHRA, CDR2 YSYEKL. The length of the CDR3 is 13 residues. The CDR3 is CASSQGRNTEAFF. CDR3 nucleotide sequence: TGCGCCAGCAGCCAAGGACGGAATACTGAAGCTTTCTTT.

This clone was seen once. The V call is TRBV5-1, the J call TRBJ2-2; 9 nucleotides align to TRBD1. With V trimmed by 6 bases and J by 6 bases, 12 bases remained unmatched. Germline V gene lookup returns CDR1 SGHRS and CDR2 YFSETQ. The CDR3 totals 16 residues. CDR3 DNA sequence: TGCGCCAGCATACAAGTCCCGGGACAGGGCGCCGGGGAGCTGTTTTTT. Its protein is CASIQVPGQGAGELFF.

There are a few counts of this clone. The chain uses TRBV5-1 and TRBJ1-1; a possible D gene is TRBD1 (6 bases). The CDR3 length is 15 residues. Germline V lookup: CDR1 SGHRS, CDR2 YFSETQ. V shed 4 bases and J shed 2 bases, with 15 bases lying between them. The CDR3 DNA reads TGCGCCAGCAGCCGCCGGGAGGGGGGAAACACTGAAGCTTTCTTT. Amino acid sequence: CASSRREGGNTEAFF.

The chain joins TRBV6-5 to TRBJ1-2, with 7 bases that match TRBD1. This CDR3 is 16 amino acids long. Trimming cost V 0 bases and J 3 bases; bases outside gene matches: 7. Germline V gene data show CDR1 as MNHEY and CDR2 as SVGAGI. The CDR3: CASSYSGRGDYYGYTF. In DNA form, the CDR3 reads TGTGCCAGCAGTTACTCTGGCAGGGGGGATTACTATGGCTACACCTTC.

The chain employs TRBV4-3 and TRBJ1-1, with D unresolved. Germline CDR1 reads LGHNA; CDR2 reads YSLEER. The CDR3 loop spans 17 amino acids. The V and J ends lost 1 base and 1 base respectively, with 16 bases between them. The CDR3 sequence: CASSQVYTGRRNTEAFF. The CDR3 DNA reads as TGCGCCAGCAGCCAAGTCTACACGGGTAGAAGGAACACTGAAGCTTTCTTT.